This passage covers 14 T cell receptor beta chains from one sample sequenced in a study of tumor-infiltrating lymphocytes in primary liver carcinoma. Taking about 18-32 mg of unsorted bulk tissue, the authors co-extracted RNA and DNA. TCR beta cDNA was prepared out of approximately 500 ng total RNA by means of a constant-region primer. Nested multiplex PCR, run for three rounds with slightly modified ARM-PCR, yielded TCR beta libraries. Primers for the first two PCR rounds were TRBV1-TRBV30 forward primers and a C-beta reverse primer (about 11 cycles per round). TCRdb reprocessed the multiplex PCR reads via MiXCR and lists one record per CDR3 protein. The sample lists about 78,000 distinct CDR3 sequences, over 70% occurring once. Sequenced material: liver tumor tissue from sampling region 4. Specified subset: tumor region T4, right-lateral pole. All receptors come from a woman aged 60-75 years with primary liver carcinoma and hepatitis B virus infection.

About this clonotype: One junction end does not reproduce the germline sequence, and a read error may be involved. The gene calls are TRBV6-5 and TRBJ2-7; 8 nucleotides match TRBD2. The CDR3 sequence is 15 residues long. CDR1 is MNHEY, CDR2 SVGAGI, per germline. The CDR3 loop is CASKGLEGYVYVQYF. For the CDR3, the DNA is TGTGCCAGCAAGGGACTAGAGGGATACGTCTACGTGCAGTACTTC.

This clonotype was detected many times. The rearrangement joins TRBV20-1 to TRBJ1-1; D unclear. This CDR3 region has 11 residues. CDR1 is DFQATT and CDR2 is SNEGSKA in the germline V gene (reference sequence). The V end was cut by 3 bases, the J end by 6 bases, with 8 bases between. The CDR3 loop reads CSASVRAEAFF. CDR3 nucleotide sequence: TGCAGTGCTAGTGTCAGAGCTGAAGCTTTCTTT.

Concerning this clonotype: The junction differs from germline at one of its ends, possibly a read error. The chain recombines TRBV4-2 with TRBJ2-5; 13 bases are shared with TRBD2. There are 15 residues in the CDR3. Germline values: CDR1 LGHNA, CDR2 YNFKEQ. The CDR3 DNA follows: TGTGCCAGCGGCCAATGGACTAGCGGGGGCGGGACCCAGTACTTC. Protein: CASGQWTSGGGTQYF.

In regard to this clonotype: A junction boundary mismatches the germline segment, possibly from a read error. The chain couples TRBV6-1 to TRBJ2-1; D might be TRBD1 (6 bases). CDR3 length: 17 amino acids. Germline V gives CDR1 MNHNS, CDR2 SASEGT. The CDR3 loop reads CASSEEFRGDLQNEEFF. The CDR3, as DNA: TGTGCCAGCAGTGAAGAATTCAGGGGCGATCTTCAAAATGAGGAGTTCTTC.

The chain carries TRBV30 and TRBJ2-1, with 7 positions matching TRBD2. The germline CDR1 and CDR2 sequences are GTSNPN and SVGIG (reference sequence). There are 17 residues in the CDR3. Trimming at V came to 5 bases and at J to 0 bases, leaving 13 bases not matched to a gene. The CDR3 region has the DNA TGTGCCTGGGCCCTTGGACTAGTGGGGATCTCCTACAATGAGCAGTTCTTC. It translates to CAWALGLVGISYNEQFF.

This clonotype was seen a single time. The rearrangement links TRBV11-2 to TRBJ2-2; D remains unclear. The CDR3 sequence is 15 residues long. The V gene lost 11 bases and the J gene lost 8 bases, with 24 bases spanning the gap. Germline loops: CDR1 SGHAT, CDR2 FQNNGV. DNA of the CDR3: TGTGCCGGCGGCTGGGTGGGGTCCTTCACTGGGGAGCTGTTTTTT. This codes for CAGGWVGSFTGELFF.

This clonotype was recorded a few times. Given a much more abundant clone one base away, this may be a read error. CDR3 in amino acids: CASTGTVTNTEALF. CDR3 DNA sequence: TGTGCCAGCACAGGGACAGTTACGAACACTGAAGCTCTCTTT. The chain uses TRBV25-1 and TRBJ1-1, with 7 bases fitting TRBD1. This CDR3 region has 14 residues. Germline V lookup: CDR1 MGHDK, CDR2 SYGVNS.

This clonotype has a handful of counts. At one of its ends the junction is not consistent with the germline gene, which may arise from a read error. The CDR3 DNA follows: TGTGCCAGTAGCTTAAGGGAGGGGACTCAAGCTTTCTTT. This encodes CASSLREGTQAFF. J is TRBJ1-1 and V is TRBV7-9; possible D gene TRBD1, 5 bases. The CDR3 has 13 amino acids. Germline V CDR1 and CDR2: SEHNR, FQNEAQ (reference sequence).

This clonotype was picked up a small number of times. V gene TRBV11-2 combines with J gene TRBJ2-1; TRBD2 matches 11 bases. Germline loops: CDR1 SGHAT, CDR2 FQNNGV. With 9 bases clipped from V and 6 bases from J, the junction kept 10 bases outside the gene matches. The CDR3 contains 15 residues. Written as DNA, the CDR3 is TGTGCCAGAGGTGTGGGACTAGCGGCATGCAATGAGCAGTTCTTC. This sequence encodes CARGVGLAACNEQFF.

In regard to this clonotype: This clone may be a read error of a much larger clone one base away. V is TRBV30 and J is TRBJ1-4, with a tentative D call TRBD1 (6 bases). Germline CDR1 and CDR2: GTSNPN and SVGIG (reference sequence). CDR3 length: 16 residues. Written as DNA, the CDR3 is TGTGCCTGGAGTGTACAGGGCACTGCAACTATTGAAAAACTGTTTTTT. Its translation is CAWSVQGTATIEKLFF. Full variable domain (remainder filled in from reference TRBV30 and TRBJ1-4): SQTIHQWPATLVQPVGSPLSLECTVEGTSNPNLYWYRQAAGRGLQLLFYSVGIGQISSEVPQNLSASRPQDRQFILSSKKLLLSDSGFYLCAWSVQGTATIEKLFFGSGTQLSVL.

For this clonotype: One end of the junction is discordant with germline, which a read error may explain. This chain links TRBV11-3 with TRBJ2-3; D is unclear. This CDR3 comprises 13 residues. The germline V gene has CDR1 SGHNT and CDR2 YENEEA. In DNA form, the CDR3 reads TGTGCCAGTAGCTTAGGCCCCGCAGATACGCAGTACTTT. It translates to CASSLGPADTQYF.

This chain connects TRBV29-1 to TRBJ1-1; no firm D call. CDR3 size: 11 residues. V gave up 6 bases and J gave up 8 bases, with 13 bases separating them. CDR1 is SQVTM, CDR2 ANQGSEA, per germline. This CDR3 reads CSVAGQLEAFF. In nucleotides, the CDR3 is TGCAGCGTCGCAGGCCAGCTCGAAGCTTTCTTT.

Worth noting for this clonotype: The junction differs from germline at one of its ends, possibly a read error. The chain carries TRBV4-2 and TRBJ2-1, with D perhaps assigned TRBD1 or TRBD2 (6 bases each). The length of the CDR3 is 16 residues. The germline gives CDR1 LGHNA, CDR2 YNFKEQ. CDR3 DNA sequence: TGTACCAGCAGCCAAGCCGACCGGGGGCCCCGGGGTGAGCAGTTCTTC. This encodes CTSSQADRGPRGEQFF.

The table lists this clonotype with many counts. V and J are TRBV6-5 and TRBJ2-1; TRBD2 aligns across 10 bases. The V gene's germline CDR1 is MNHEY and CDR2 SVGAGI. The CDR3 extends over 14 amino acids. The V segment lost 5 bases and the J segment 4 bases; nucleotides outside the gene matches: 2. The CDR3: CASSPAGGYNEQFF. DNA for the CDR3: TGTGCCAGCAGTCCAGCGGGAGGGTACAATGAGCAGTTCTTC.